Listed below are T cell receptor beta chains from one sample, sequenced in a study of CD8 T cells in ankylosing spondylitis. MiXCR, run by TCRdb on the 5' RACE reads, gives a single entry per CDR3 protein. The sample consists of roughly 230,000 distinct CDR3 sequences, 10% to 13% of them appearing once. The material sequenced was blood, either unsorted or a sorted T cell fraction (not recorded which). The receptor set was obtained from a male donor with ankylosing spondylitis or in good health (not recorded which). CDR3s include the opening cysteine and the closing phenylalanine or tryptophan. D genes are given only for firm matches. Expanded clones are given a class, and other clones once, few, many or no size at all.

CDR3 protein: CASRGMETQYF; CDR3 DNA: TGTGCCAGCAGGGGAATGGAGACCCAGTACTTC; V gene: TRBV6-1; J gene: TRBJ2-5; D gene: NA; clone size: many
CDR3 protein: CSARDRRTSGSIGGTDTQYF; CDR3 DNA: TGCAGTGCTAGAGATCGGAGGACTAGCGGGAGTATAGGGGGGACAGATACGCAGTATTTT; V gene: TRBV20-1; J gene: TRBJ2-3; D gene: TRBD2; clone size: few
CDR3 protein: CASSAAVLYEQYF; CDR3 DNA: TGTGCCAGCAGTGCAGCGGTTCTCTACGAGCAGTACTTC; V gene: TRBV6-1; J gene: TRBJ2-7; D gene: NA; clone size: many
CDR3 protein: CATSRGSGDTDTQYF; CDR3 DNA: TGTGCCACCAGCAGAGGATCAGGGGACACAGATACGCAGTATTTT; V gene: TRBV15; J gene: TRBJ2-3; D gene: NA; clone size: many
CDR3 protein: CASSLARRTEAFF; CDR3 DNA: TGTGCCAGCAGCTTAGCTCGAAGGACTGAAGCTTTCTTT; V gene: TRBV13; J gene: TRBJ1-1; D gene: NA; clone size: few
CDR3 protein: CASSFYPHEQFF; CDR3 DNA: TGTGCCAGCAGCTTCTATCCGCATGAGCAGTTCTTC; V gene: TRBV5-6; J gene: TRBJ2-1; D gene: NA; clone size: NA
CDR3 protein: CACVTVSYNEQFF; CDR3 DNA: TGTGCCTGCGTGACAGTCTCCTACAATGAGCAGTTCTTC; V gene: TRBV30; J gene: TRBJ2-1; D gene: NA; clone size: many
CDR3 protein: CASSQDPTSWETQYF; CDR3 DNA: TGTGCCAGCAGCCAAGATCCGACGTCGTGGGAGACCCAGTACTTC; V gene: TRBV4-2; J gene: TRBJ2-5; D gene: NA; clone size: NA
CDR3 protein: CASSSPTGASTDTQYF; CDR3 DNA: TGTGCCAGCAGCTCCCCCACAGGGGCTAGCACAGATACGCAGTATTTT; V gene: TRBV7-2; J gene: TRBJ2-3; D gene: TRBD1; clone size: NA
CDR3 protein: CSARDGNQGNQYF; CDR3 DNA: TGCAGTGCTAGAGATGGGAACCAAGGGAACCAGTACTTC; V gene: TRBV20-1; J gene: TRBJ2-5; D gene: NA; clone size: many
CDR3 protein: CSARTGDNTGELFF; CDR3 DNA: TGCAGTGCCCGTACAGGGGACAACACCGGGGAGCTGTTTTTT; V gene: TRBV20-1; J gene: TRBJ2-2; D gene: TRBD1; clone size: many
CDR3 protein: CASSDRTSGGASEQFF; CDR3 DNA: TGTGCCAGCAGCGATCGGACTAGCGGGGGGGCCAGTGAGCAGTTCTTC; V gene: TRBV9; J gene: TRBJ2-1; D gene: TRBD2; clone size: NA
CDR3 protein: CCARETGTRGSYGYTF; CDR3 DNA: TGCTGTGCTAGAGAGACCGGGACTCGGGGATCCTATGGCTACACCTTC; V gene: TRBV20-1; J gene: TRBJ1-2; D gene: NA; clone size: NA
CDR3 protein: CASSPPRVYNEQFF; CDR3 DNA: TGTGCCAGTAGTCCTCCACGGGTCTACAATGAGCAGTTCTTC; V gene: TRBV19; J gene: TRBJ2-1; D gene: NA; clone size: many
CDR3 protein: CAISEAHPSSEQFF; CDR3 DNA: TGTGCCATCAGTGAGGCTCACCCCAGCAGTGAGCAGTTCTTC; V gene: TRBV10-3; J gene: TRBJ2-1; D gene: NA; clone size: many
CDR3 protein: CASSPGSGRAHEQYF; CDR3 DNA: TGTGCCAGCAGCCCCGGGAGCGGGAGGGCTCACGAGCAGTACTTC; V gene: TRBV27; J gene: TRBJ2-7; D gene: TRBD2; clone size: many
CDR3 protein: CSARGSLGEKLFF; CDR3 DNA: TGCAGTGCTAGAGGCAGCCTGGGTGAAAAACTGTTTTTT; V gene: TRBV20-1; J gene: TRBJ1-4; D gene: NA; clone size: many
CDR3 protein: CASSLEGQGISYEQYF; CDR3 DNA: TGCGCCAGCAGCTTGGAAGGACAGGGCATATCTTACGAGCAGTACTTC; V gene: TRBV5-1; J gene: TRBJ2-7; D gene: TRBD1; clone size: many
CDR3 protein: CASSKGGQLNQPQHF; CDR3 DNA: TGTGCCAGCAGCAAAGGGGGACAACTAAATCAGCCCCAGCATTTT; V gene: TRBV21-1; J gene: TRBJ1-5; D gene: NA; clone size: few
CDR3 protein: CSARDDRVPYNEQFF; CDR3 DNA: TGCAGTGCTAGAGATGACAGGGTCCCCTACAATGAGCAGTTCTTC; V gene: TRBV20-1; J gene: TRBJ2-1; D gene: TRBD1; clone size: many
CDR3 protein: CASSFPRGLYNEQFF; CDR3 DNA: TGTGCCAGCAGCTTCCCCCGGGGTCTCTACAATGAGCAGTTCTTC; V gene: TRBV7-8; J gene: TRBJ2-1; D gene: NA; clone size: medium-sized
CDR3 protein: CSARAGGATDTQYF; CDR3 DNA: TGCAGTGCTAGAGCGGGCGGGGCCACAGATACGCAGTATTTT; V gene: TRBV20-1; J gene: TRBJ2-3; D gene: NA; clone size: many
CDR3 protein: CSAGGPSQETQYF; CDR3 DNA: TGCAGTGCTGGAGGGCCTTCTCAAGAGACCCAGTACTTC; V gene: TRBV20-1; J gene: TRBJ2-5; D gene: NA; clone size: many
CDR3 protein: CASSLGQVGNTEAFF; CDR3 DNA: TGCGCCAGCAGCTTGGGACAGGTGGGGAACACTGAAGCTTTCTTT; V gene: TRBV5-1; J gene: TRBJ1-1; D gene: NA; clone size: NA
CDR3 protein: CAWRARAGGRDTQYF; CDR3 DNA: TGTGCCTGGAGGGCTCGCGCGGGAGGTAGAGATACGCAGTATTTT; V gene: TRBV30; J gene: TRBJ2-3; D gene: TRBD2; clone size: many
CDR3 protein: CSARVGTSRYEQYF; CDR3 DNA: TGCAGTGCTAGGGTGGGGACTAGTCGCTACGAGCAGTACTTC; V gene: TRBV20-1; J gene: TRBJ2-7; D gene: TRBD2; clone size: many
CDR3 protein: CASSQVRGAKNIQYF; CDR3 DNA: TGCGCCAGCAGCCAAGTCAGGGGTGCCAAAAACATTCAGTACTTC; V gene: TRBV4-1; J gene: TRBJ2-4; D gene: NA; clone size: many
CDR3 protein: CASSPTTTNTEAFF; CDR3 DNA: TGTGCCAGCTCACCGACGACTACGAACACTGAAGCTTTCTTT; V gene: TRBV18; J gene: TRBJ1-1; D gene: NA; clone size: many
CDR3 protein: CASSQGASDNEQFF; CDR3 DNA: TGTGCCAGCAGCCAAGGGGCCAGCGACAATGAGCAGTTCTTC; V gene: TRBV3-1; J gene: TRBJ2-1; D gene: NA; clone size: many
CDR3 protein: CSADTGEYHGYTF; CDR3 DNA: TGCAGTGCTGATACAGGGGAGTATCATGGCTACACCTTC; V gene: TRBV20-1; J gene: TRBJ1-2; D gene: TRBD1; clone size: NA
CDR3 protein: CASSLSQGAMDTQYF; CDR3 DNA: TGTGCCAGCAGCTTGTCGCAGGGGGCGATGGATACGCAGTATTTT; V gene: TRBV7-9; J gene: TRBJ2-3; D gene: TRBD1; clone size: many
CDR3 protein: CAWSVLARSSGNTIYF; CDR3 DNA: TGTGCCTGGAGTGTACTTGCCAGGAGCTCTGGAAACACCATATATTTT; V gene: TRBV30; J gene: TRBJ1-3; D gene: NA; clone size: many
CDR3 protein: CSANAGRAFF; CDR3 DNA: TGCAGTGCAAACGCCGGACGAGCTTTCTTT; V gene: TRBV20-1; J gene: TRBJ1-1; D gene: NA; clone size: many
CDR3 protein: CASSHGRFGELFF; CDR3 DNA: TGTGCCAGCAGCCACGGTCGATTCGGGGAGCTGTTTTTT; V gene: TRBV3-1; J gene: TRBJ2-2; D gene: NA; clone size: few
CDR3 protein: CASSELGTAFF; CDR3 DNA: TGTGCCAGCAGTGAATTAGGGACCGCGTTCTTT; V gene: TRBV25-1; J gene: TRBJ1-1; D gene: NA; clone size: many
CDR3 protein: CSARASGGLTDTQYF; CDR3 DNA: TGCAGTGCTAGGGCTAGCGGGGGACTCACAGATACGCAGTATTTT; V gene: TRBV20-1; J gene: TRBJ2-3; D gene: TRBD2; clone size: many
CDR3 protein: CASSDSYGGPEDGYTF; CDR3 DNA: TGTGCCAGCAGTGATTCCTATGGGGGGCCGGAGGATGGCTACACCTTC; V gene: TRBV25-1; J gene: TRBJ1-2; D gene: NA; clone size: many
CDR3 protein: CSAYKGLSSYNEQFF; CDR3 DNA: TGCAGTGCTTACAAAGGGTTGAGCTCCTACAATGAGCAGTTCTTC; V gene: TRBV20-1; J gene: TRBJ2-1; D gene: NA; clone size: many
CDR3 protein: CAWTLHVDGEQYF; CDR3 DNA: TGTGCCTGGACGCTTCACGTCGACGGGGAGCAGTACTTC; V gene: TRBV30; J gene: TRBJ2-7; D gene: NA; clone size: many
CDR3 protein: CASSLEGSSGKRDTQYF; CDR3 DNA: TGTGCCAGCAGCTTGGAGGGGTCTAGCGGGAAGCGGGATACGCAGTATTTT; V gene: TRBV5-5; J gene: TRBJ2-3; D gene: TRBD2; clone size: NA
CDR3 protein: CASSWGRGPSYNEQFF; CDR3 DNA: TGTGCCAGCAGCTGGGGCAGGGGACCATCCTACAATGAGCAGTTCTTC; V gene: TRBV7-9; J gene: TRBJ2-1; D gene: NA; clone size: NA
CDR3 protein: CASSSGTGRAQHF; CDR3 DNA: TGTGCCAGCAGTTCGGGGACAGGGCGGGCCCAGCATTTT; V gene: TRBV12-3/TRBV12-4; J gene: TRBJ1-5; D gene: TRBD1; clone size: NA
CDR3 protein: CASSLWASGPSRNEQFF; CDR3 DNA: TGTGCCAGCAGCTTATGGGCTAGCGGACCCAGTCGGAATGAGCAGTTCTTC; V gene: TRBV13; J gene: TRBJ2-1; D gene: TRBD2; clone size: many
CDR3 protein: CASSQDPALYNEQFF; CDR3 DNA: TGTGCCAGCAGCCAAGACCCGGCCTTATACAATGAGCAGTTCTTC; V gene: TRBV4-2; J gene: TRBJ2-1; D gene: NA; clone size: few
CDR3 protein: CAWSSGAGYGYTF; CDR3 DNA: TGTGCCTGGAGTAGTGGGGCGGGCTATGGCTACACCTTC; V gene: TRBV30; J gene: TRBJ1-2; D gene: NA; clone size: many